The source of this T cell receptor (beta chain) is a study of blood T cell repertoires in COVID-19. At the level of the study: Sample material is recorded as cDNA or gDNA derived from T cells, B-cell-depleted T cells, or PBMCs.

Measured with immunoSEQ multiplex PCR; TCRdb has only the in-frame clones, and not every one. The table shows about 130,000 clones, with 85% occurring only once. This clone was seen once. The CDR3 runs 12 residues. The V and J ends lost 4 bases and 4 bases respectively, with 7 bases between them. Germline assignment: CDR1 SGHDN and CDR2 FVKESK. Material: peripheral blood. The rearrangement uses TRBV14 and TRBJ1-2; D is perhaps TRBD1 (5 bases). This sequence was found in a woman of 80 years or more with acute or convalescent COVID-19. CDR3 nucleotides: TGTGCCAGCAGCCGGGGGGGCTATGGCTACACCTTC. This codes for CASSRGGYGYTF.